This record concerns one T cell receptor (beta chain) sequence. Its antigen remains unknown. Losses at the gene ends were 8 bases for V and 12 bases for J; bases not matched to a gene: 17. The germline V gene encodes CDR1 SGHTA and CDR2 FQGTGA. This CDR3 is built from 15 residues. Donors had no other autoimmune disease or infection in four weeks. Genomic DNA was the PCR template. The TCR beta CDR3 region was amplified using 30 forward and 13 reverse primers. TCRdb re-analysed the multiplex PCR reads in MiXCR, keeping a single row per CDR3 protein. The table records 250,000 to 300,000 distinct CDR3 sequences, approximately 50% of them present only once. The data stem from a study of type 1 and type 2 diabetes patients. At the level of the study: Participants included type 1 and type 2 diabetes patients plus nondiabetic controls. Study observations and caveats: Both CD4+ and CD8+ type 2 diabetes repertoires showed significantly higher diversity than type 1. Groups were not age- or gender-matched, which may bias interpretation.

The sequence came from a man younger than 35 with type 2 diabetes. The source material was peripheral blood mononuclear cells (PBMCs). The chain is built from TRBV7-3 and TRBJ2-1; TRBD1 aligns across 9 bases. The chain's CDR3 is CASGSTGQGSSGQFF. CDR3 nucleotide sequence: TGTGCCAGCGGCTCAACGGGACAGGGATCTAGTGGGCAGTTCTTC.